This T cell receptor beta chain was found in a study of blood T cell repertoires in COVID-19. Study information: Some COVID-19 samples were acute and others convalescent; all came from the United States, Italy and Spain.

This CDR3 comprises 17 residues. Germline V gene data show CDR1 as LGHNA and CDR2 as YSLEER. The V and J ends lost 0 bases and 7 bases respectively, with 16 bases between them. Using immunoSEQ multiplex PCR, the repertoire was profiled, and TCRdb retains in-frame clones only, with some absent. The table has approximately 97,000 clones, 88% seen once; the top ten hold around 2.2%. This receptor was obtained from a man in his fifties with COVID-19, enrolled during active disease. The specimen was peripheral blood. V usage is TRBV4-3 and J usage is TRBJ2-6; D perhaps matches TRBD2 (5 bases). The CDR3: CASSQESGRLGANVLTF. CDR3 DNA: TGCGCCAGCAGCCAAGAGAGCGGCAGACTTGGCGCCAACGTCCTGACTTTC.